This TCR beta chain emerged from a study of cytomegalovirus exposure and HLA in healthy donors. Clones were sequenced by immunoSEQ multiplex PCR, and TCRdb holds only the in-frame ones, with some missing. The table shows 200,000 or so clones, with roughly 88% occurring only once. The sequence was collected from a woman between 25 and 40 years old in good health and CMV-seropositive. Sample: PBMCs.

CDR3 DNA: TGTGCCAGCAGCTCCCTGGTGTTGGGACAGGGGGGAGGCACTGAAGCTTTCTTT. Its translation is CASSSLVLGQGGGTEAFF. The chain employs TRBV11-2 and TRBJ1-1; 11 bases fit TRBD1. Trimming removed 4 bases from V and 4 bases from J; junction bases left unmatched: 14. This CDR3 region has 18 residues. Looked up from germline, CDR1 is SGHAT and CDR2 is FQNNGV.